The 29 T cell receptor beta chains presented below share a single source sample, sequenced in a study of blood T cell repertoires in COVID-19. TCRdb keeps only in-frame clones here, not all; method: immunoSEQ multiplex PCR. Of a few hundred thousand clones listed, about nine tenths are singletons. Sequencing was carried out using peripheral blood. The receptors originated from a person aged 18 to 35 with COVID-19, enrolled during active disease.

This clone has only one observation. The chain has TRBV27 and TRBJ2-7; D call uncertain. V lost 4 bases and J 1 base, leaving 8 bases between the germline ends. Per the germline V gene, CDR1 is MNHEY and CDR2 is SMNVEV (reference sequence). CDR3 length: 13 residues. The CDR3 reads CASSWAPSYEQYF. CDR3 DNA sequence: TGTGCCAGCAGTTGGGCTCCGTCCTACGAGCAGTACTTC.

This clone was recorded only once. The V and J genes are TRBV11-2 and TRBJ2-1, with D tentatively TRBD2 (5 bases). The CDR3 extends over 16 amino acids. Looked up from germline, CDR1 is SGHAT and CDR2 is FQNNGV. V was pared by 1 base and J by 0 bases, with 10 bases between. The CDR3 loop is CASSLVPSSSYNEQFF. As DNA, the CDR3 is TGTGCCAGCAGCTTAGTTCCTAGCAGCTCCTACAATGAGCAGTTCTTC.

This chain uses TRBV28 with TRBJ1-5; no clear D gene. The length of the CDR3 is 15 residues. CDR1 and CDR2 (germline): MDHEN, SYDVKM. Between the trimmed V and J ends, which lost 6 bases and 0 bases, there was a span of 12 bases. CDR3 sequence (DNA): TGTGCCAGCAGCCTCCGACGGGTTAGCAATCAGCCCCAGCATTTT. Protein product: CASSLRRVSNQPQHF.

This chain links TRBV29-1 with TRBJ1-5; TRBD1 matches 7 bases. Germline V gene sequence: CDR1 SQVTM, CDR2 ANQGSEA. CDR3 length: 13 amino acids. V was clipped by 4 bases and J by 3 bases; unmatched bases: 3. The CDR3 loop reads CSVVTGDNQPQHF. The CDR3 nucleotides read TGCAGCGTTGTAACAGGGGACAATCAGCCCCAGCATTTT.

V is TRBV4-3 and J is TRBJ2-7, with TRBD2 matching over 8 bases. The CDR3 consists of 13 residues. Trimming cost V 4 bases and J 7 bases; bases outside gene matches: 6. Per germline, CDR1 LGHNA and CDR2 YSLEER. The CDR3 loop reads CASSLVGTREQYF. The CDR3 DNA is TGCGCCAGCAGCCTTGTCGGGACTAGGGAGCAGTACTTC.

About this clone: Other DNA sequences in the same sample also yield this CDR3. The V call is TRBV28, the J call TRBJ2-7; D unresolved. CDR3 length: 13 amino acids. The germline V gene encodes CDR1 MDHEN and CDR2 SYDVKM. V was pared by 4 bases and J by 6 bases, with 13 bases between. CDR3 bases: TGTGCCAGCAGTTCCCACGACAACGGCGAGCAGTACTTC. This encodes CASSSHDNGEQYF.

The chain carries TRBV29-1 and TRBJ2-1; TRBD2 matches at 7 bases. Germline assignment: CDR1 SQVTM and CDR2 ANQGSEA. There are 13 residues in the CDR3. Trimming took 7 bases from V and 6 from J; bases not matched to a gene: 9. The CDR3 DNA follows: TGCAGCGGAGAGAGCGGGATTGGCAATGAGCAGTTCTTC. Translating gives CSGESGIGNEQFF.

The V gene is TRBV7-8, the J gene TRBJ2-1; D not certain. The CDR3 length is 14 residues. Germline V gene lookup returns CDR1 SGHVS and CDR2 FQNEAQ. V was pared by 1 base and J by 0 bases, with 4 bases between. The CDR3 DNA reads TGTGCCAGCAGCTTAGTTCGCTCCTACAATGAGCAGTTCTTC. Translation gives CASSLVRSYNEQFF.

This chain connects TRBV5-6 to TRBJ1-2; 9 nucleotides line up with TRBD1. This CDR3 contains 16 residues. The V segment lost 0 bases and the J segment 7 bases; nucleotides outside the gene matches: 10. Germline values: CDR1 SGHDT, CDR2 YYEEEE. The CDR3 DNA is TGTGCCAGCAGCTTGGCTAGGGACAGGGTAATTTTTGGCTACACCTTC. It yields the protein CASSLARDRVIFGYTF.

V gene TRBV29-1 combines with J gene TRBJ2-3; 7 bases align to TRBD2. Germline CDR1 reads SQVTM; CDR2 reads ANQGSEA. With 7 bases clipped from V and 0 bases from J, the junction kept 7 bases outside the gene matches. There are 14 residues in the CDR3. In nucleotides, the CDR3 is TGCAGCGCCAAACTAGCGCCTAGCACAGATACGCAGTATTTT. Translated, it gives CSAKLAPSTDTQYF.

The J gene is TRBJ2-7, the V gene TRBV12-3 or TRBV12-4; TRBD1 agrees at 8 bases. The V gene end was trimmed by 6 bases and the J gene end by 3 bases; junction bases not matched to a gene: 4. This CDR3 comprises 13 residues. CDR3 in amino acids: CASRSGTGYEQYF. The DNA for the CDR3 is TGTGCCAGCAGATCCGGGACAGGCTACGAGCAGTACTTC.

This chain connects TRBV6-1 to TRBJ1-5, with TRBD1 matching 7 bases. Germline CDR1 reads MNHNS; CDR2 reads SASEGT. The CDR3 has 15 residues. Unmatched junction bases numbered 6, after V lost 1 base and J lost 6 bases. This CDR3 is CASSEVKGAGQPQHF. In nucleotides, the CDR3 is TGTGCCAGCAGTGAAGTAAAGGGGGCTGGTCAGCCCCAGCATTTT.

The rearrangement uses TRBV7-9 and TRBJ2-1, with 7 bases identical to TRBD1. The junction had 2 bases not matched to a gene; V was cut back by 6 bases and J by 6 bases. The CDR3 covers 12 residues. The germline V gene has CDR1 SEHNR and CDR2 FQNEAQ (reference sequence). The CDR3 DNA reads as TGTGCCAGCAGTCGGACAGGCAATGAGCAGTTCTTC. As protein: CASSRTGNEQFF.

The chain couples TRBV3-1 (or the pseudogene TRBV3-2) to TRBJ1-1; the match to TRBD1 covers 9 bases. CDR3 length equals 18 residues. Germline loops: CDR1 LGHDT, CDR2 YNNKEL (reference sequence). J was trimmed by 5 bases and V by 0 bases; bases with no gene match: 13. CDR3 in DNA: TGTGCCAGCAGCCAAGAGGGACAGGGAAGAGGGGGAAGAACTGAAGCTTTCTTT. Encoded protein: CASSQEGQGRGGRTEAFF.

The chain combines TRBV29-1 with TRBJ2-5; 9 positions match TRBD1. CDR1 is SQVTM, CDR2 ANQGSEA, per germline. The V and J ends lost 1 base and 2 bases, in that order; junction bases with no gene match: 11. The CDR3 runs 17 residues. This CDR3 reads CSVEGGRGQGQQETQYF. The CDR3 DNA reads as TGCAGCGTTGAAGGGGGGCGGGGACAGGGTCAACAAGAGACCCAGTACTTC.

The chain uses TRBV2 and TRBJ1-4, with 10 bases fitting TRBD1. CDR1 SNHLY and CDR2 FYNNEI come from the germline V gene. The junction had 5 bases not matched to a gene; V was cut back by 6 bases and J by 1 base. The CDR3 has 16 amino acids. CDR3 sequence: CASSRQGAGTNEKLFF. CDR3 sequence (DNA): TGTGCCAGCAGCAGACAGGGGGCGGGAACTAATGAAAAACTGTTTTTT.

The chain has TRBV6-6 and TRBJ2-1; the D is unclear. There are 13 residues in the CDR3. Deletions cut 4 bases from V and 5 bases from J, with 9 bases between. The V gene's germline CDR1 is MNHNY and CDR2 SVGAGI (reference sequence). The CDR3 DNA follows: TGTGCCAGCAGTTCCGTAGAAAACAATGAGCAGTTCTTC. Its protein is CASSSVENNEQFF.

V gene TRBV4-3 combines with J gene TRBJ1-1; a possible D gene is TRBD1 (5 bases). This CDR3 is built from 18 residues. Trimming pared 2 bases from V and 3 bases from J, leaving 22 bases between. Per the germline V gene, CDR1 is LGHNA and CDR2 is YSLEER. CDR3 protein: CASSQTHRSLISDTEAFF. In DNA form, the CDR3 reads TGCGCCAGCAGCCAAACACACAGGAGTCTCATCTCGGACACTGAAGCTTTCTTT.

The chain has TRBV3-1 (or the pseudogene TRBV3-2) and TRBJ2-1, with 13 bases lining up with TRBD2. The CDR3 totals 15 residues. V shed 1 base, J shed 6 bases, and the junction held 0 bases outside the gene matches. Germline assignment: CDR1 LGHDT and CDR2 YNNKEL (reference sequence). The CDR3 bases are TGTGCCAGCAGCCAAGGGACTAGCGGGAGCAATGAGCAGTTCTTC. Residues: CASSQGTSGSNEQFF.

V gene TRBV9 combines with J gene TRBJ2-5; D is undetermined. V was pared by 4 bases and J by 5 bases, with 18 bases between. Germline V gene data show CDR1 as SGDLS and CDR2 as YYNGEE. The CDR3 totals 15 residues. For the CDR3, the DNA is TGTGCCAGCAGCCCGCACCCTAAGCTCGGGGAGACCCAGTACTTC. The encoded protein is CASSPHPKLGETQYF.

The V and J genes are TRBV5-1 and TRBJ2-7, with 7 positions matching TRBD1. V lost 0 bases, J lost 5 bases, and 5 bases stayed unmatched. The CDR3 runs to 14 residues. In germline, CDR1 is SGHRS, CDR2 YFSETQ. The CDR3 here is CASSLGQGNDEQYF. The CDR3 nucleotides are TGCGCCAGCAGCTTGGGACAGGGTAACGACGAGCAGTACTTC.

This clone was found once. The V gene is TRBV20-1, the J gene TRBJ2-7; 10 nucleotides agree with TRBD2. The CDR3 is 15 residues long. Losses at the gene ends were 3 bases for V and 2 bases for J; bases not matched to a gene: 7. The germline gives CDR1 DFQATT, CDR2 SNEGSKA (reference sequence). CDR3 bases: TGCAGTGCTAGTGCCCTAGCGGGAGCAACCTACGAGCAGTACTTC. Translation gives CSASALAGATYEQYF.

This chain uses TRBV5-6 with TRBJ1-1; 9 positions agree with TRBD1. CDR3 size: 14 residues. Germline values: CDR1 SGHDT, CDR2 YYEEEE. V was pared by 5 bases and J by 4 bases, with 6 bases of the junction left unmatched. CDR3 in DNA: TGTGCCAGCAGGATACAGGGGGCGCGCACTGAAGCTTTCTTT. The encoded protein is CASRIQGARTEAFF.

This chain connects TRBV27 to TRBJ2-5, with a tentative D call TRBD2 (6 bases). Germline CDR1 MNHEY, CDR2 SMNVEV (reference sequence). The CDR3 contains 15 residues. V dropped 0 bases and J dropped 5 bases, with 13 bases sitting between them. The CDR3 DNA sequence: TGTGCCAGCAGTTTATCGGGGTCCGGAGGGGAGACCCAGTACTTC. Translated: CASSLSGSGGETQYF.

Concerning this clone itself: Germline is not matched at one junction end, which may reflect a read error. The rearrangement uses TRBV6-5 and TRBJ2-7; TRBD2 agrees at 12 bases. CDR3 length equals 13 residues. Germline V gene sequence: CDR1 MNHEY, CDR2 SVGAGI. CDR3 sequence: CVSRRLAGAEQYF. The CDR3 coding sequence is TGTGTCAGCAGGCGACTAGCGGGAGCCGAGCAGTACTTC.

The chain combines TRBV4-1 with TRBJ2-2; 7 nucleotides align to TRBD1. Germline V gene lookup returns CDR1 MGHRA and CDR2 YSYEKL. The CDR3 has 14 amino acids. The V and J ends lost 4 bases and 4 bases, in that order; junction bases with no gene match: 3. As DNA, the CDR3 is TGCGCCAGCAGCCTAAGGGACAGCACCGGGGAGCTGTTTTTT. Translating it yields CASSLRDSTGELFF.

The rearrangement joins TRBV25-1 to TRBJ1-5; D remains ambiguous. Germline CDR1 is MGHDK and CDR2 is SYGVNS. The CDR3 runs to 15 residues. Trimming shortened V by 3 bases and J by 2 bases, and 11 bases separated the two germline ends. The CDR3 is CASSEGAKGNQPQHF. The CDR3 DNA reads as TGTGCCAGCAGTGAGGGAGCAAAGGGCAATCAGCCCCAGCATTTT.

This rearrangement joins TRBV5-6 to TRBJ1-5; the D gene is possibly TRBD1 (5 bases). There are 12 residues in the CDR3. V lost 1 base and J lost 9, with 8 bases in between. The germline gives CDR1 SGHDT, CDR2 YYEEEE. In nucleotides, the CDR3 is TGTGCCAGCAGCTTGAGGAGGGGGCCCCAGCATTTT. Amino acids: CASSLRRGPQHF.

V and J are TRBV5-1 and TRBJ1-6; 7 nucleotides match TRBD1. This CDR3 comprises 18 residues. In germline, CDR1 is SGHRS, CDR2 YFSETQ. The V gene end was trimmed by 5 bases and the J gene end by 3 bases; junction bases not matched to a gene: 14. The CDR3 region is CASRWETGSPFYNSPLHF. The CDR3 DNA is TGCGCCAGCAGGTGGGAGACAGGGTCCCCGTTCTATAATTCACCCCTCCACTTT.